The following is a T cell receptor beta chain sequence with its context. The antigen is unknown. The sample belongs to a study of CD8+CD57+ T cells in acquired aplastic anemia. Study-wide findings and caveats: Patients shared just under 30 CD8+ CDR3 sequences with controls.

Germline trimming cut 6 bases from V and 3 bases from J; bases unmatched to any gene: 8. In germline, CDR1 is SQVTM, CDR2 ANQGSEA. The CDR3 sequence is 14 residues long. Individuals selected for sequencing had exhibited CD8+CD57+ cell expansion on flow cytometry. Genomic DNA, serving as template, underwent TCR beta VDJ and CDR3 profiling. Via MiXCR, TCRdb re-called the reads, giving one row per CDR3 protein. The sample comprises 120,000 or so distinct CDR3 sequences, about 40% of which are singletons, and about 2.4% rests with the top ten. This clonotype was obtained from a human donor with aplastic anemia. Sequencing was carried out using sorted CD4+, CD8+, or CD8+CD57+ T cells (not recorded which) from PBMCs. The rearrangement joins TRBV29-1 to TRBJ2-3; TRBD2 agrees at 8 bases. This chain's CDR3 is CSVSRAGGTDTQYF. In nucleotides, the CDR3 is TGCAGCGTCTCAAGGGCGGGGGGTACAGATACGCAGTATTTT.